Listed below are T cell receptor beta chains from one sample, sequenced in a study of blood T cell repertoires in COVID-19. Generated by immunoSEQ multiplex PCR, the TCRdb table keeps only in-frame clones and is missing some. The sample records some 130,000 clones, over 80% being singletons. Sequencing was carried out using peripheral blood. All receptors derive from an older man with acute or convalescent COVID-19. Both conserved end residues are part of each CDR3. A D gene is named only where the DNA matches it firmly. Not all rows give a size; the values are once, few, many and, for expanded clones, a class.

CDR3	DNA	size	V	J	D
CASSSFQGVETQYF	TGTGCCAGCAGCTCATTCCAGGGCGTGGAGACCCAGTACTTC	.	TRBV7-6	TRBJ2-5	.
CATSDGMASTDTQYF	TGTGCCACCAGTGATGGTATGGCAAGCACAGATACGCAGTATTTT	.	TRBV24-1	TRBJ2-3	.
CASSLKMRQGAQETQYF	TGTGCCAGCAGCTTAAAAATGAGACAGGGGGCCCAAGAGACCCAGTACTTC	once	TRBV7-9	TRBJ2-5	TRBD1
CASSYGLDSGNTIYF	TGTGCCAGCAGCTACGGACTGGACTCTGGAAACACCATATATTTT	many	TRBV5-4	TRBJ1-3	.
CASSLGGDRTTNYGYTF	TGTGCCAGCAGCTTAGGGGGGGACAGGACCACTAACTATGGCTACACCTTC	.	TRBV7-9	TRBJ1-2	TRBD1
CASSESGTAYGYTF	TGTGCCAGCAGTGAATCCGGGACAGCCTATGGCTACACCTTC	.	TRBV2	TRBJ1-2	TRBD1
CARSCRDRIATNEKLFF	TGTGCCAGAAGCTGCCGGGACAGAATTGCAACTAATGAAAAACTGTTTTTT	.	TRBV5-3	TRBJ1-4	TRBD1
CASSLDGGGSNSPLHF	TGTGCCAGCAGCTTAGACGGAGGTGGGTCGAATTCACCCCTCCACTTT	once	TRBV7-3	TRBJ1-6	.
CASSNLQQLQETQYF	TGTGCCAGCAGCAATTTACAACAACTACAAGAGACCCAGTACTTC	.	TRBV5-5	TRBJ2-5	.
CASSWGTGDGYTF	TGTGCCAGCAGCTGGGGGACAGGGGATGGCTACACCTTC	.	TRBV7-3	TRBJ1-2	TRBD1
CASSQERGVYNEQFF	TGCGCCAGCAGCCAAGAGCGGGGGGTTTACAATGAGCAGTTCTTC	.	TRBV4-1	TRBJ2-1	TRBD2
CASNSRQGNSPLHF	TGTGCCAGTAACTCGCGACAGGGTAATTCACCCCTCCACTTT	.	TRBV19	TRBJ1-6	TRBD1
CSASTGGDGEQFF	TGCAGTGCTAGTACGGGGGGGGACGGTGAGCAGTTCTTC	.	TRBV20-1	TRBJ2-1	TRBD2
CASSEEGRETQYF	TGTGCCAGCAGTGAGGAGGGGCGGGAGACCCAGTACTTC	.	TRBV2	TRBJ2-5	.
CASTSGRGARTDTQYF	TGTGCCAGCACCTCCGGCCGGGGGGCGAGGACAGATACGCAGTATTTT	.	TRBV6-6	TRBJ2-3	.
CASRLRLAGSYEQYF	TGTGCCAGCAGGCTCCGACTAGCGGGGTCGTACGAGCAGTACTTC	medium-sized	TRBV27	TRBJ2-7	TRBD2
CATAGGGNQPQHF	TGTGCCACCGCGGGAGGAGGGAATCAGCCCCAGCATTTT	.	TRBV6-5	TRBJ1-5	.
CASSLESGWGTEAFF	TGTGCCAGCAGCTTAGAGTCGGGGTGGGGCACTGAAGCTTTCTTT	.	TRBV7-9	TRBJ1-1	.
CASSQEHRGIRSGGYTF	TGTGCCAGCAGCCAAGAGCACAGGGGGATCAGGTCTGGTGGCTACACCTTC	.	TRBV4-2	TRBJ1-2	TRBD1
CASRTTGVSGNTIYF	TGTGCAAGTCGCACTACAGGGGTCTCTGGAAACACCATATATTTT	.	TRBV12-2	TRBJ1-3	.
CASSEGAAYGYTF	TGTGCCAGCAGTGAAGGGGCAGCTTATGGCTACACCTTC	.	TRBV2	TRBJ1-2	.
CASRDQGQFNYGYTF	TGCGCCAGCAGGGATCAGGGTCAGTTTAACTATGGCTACACCTTC	.	TRBV10-2	TRBJ1-2	.
CASAHTDNYGYTF	TGTGCCAGCGCCCACACAGACAACTATGGCTACACCTTC	.	TRBV27	TRBJ1-2	.
CASSLYSQRGNNEQFF	TGTGCCAGCAGCTTATACTCCCAGCGGGGTAACAATGAGCAGTTCTTC	once	TRBV7-3	TRBJ2-1	TRBD2
CASSSQVAVVEAFF	TGTGCCAGCAGCTCCCAAGTGGCGGTGGTCGAAGCTTTCTTT	few	TRBV7-8	TRBJ1-1	.
CASSPGQGAHEQYF	TGTGCCAGCAGCCCGGGGCAGGGGGCTCACGAGCAGTACTTC	.	TRBV9	TRBJ2-7	TRBD1
CASSKGGAEDYGYTF	TGTGCCAGCAGTAAGGGAGGTGCGGAGGACTATGGCTACACCTTC	.	TRBV6-5	TRBJ1-2	.
CASMYGSNTRAFF	TGTGCCAGTATGTACGGGTCGAACACTCGAGCTTTCTTT	.	TRBV19	TRBJ1-1	.
CASSQSTSGGPREQFF	TGCGCCAGCAGCCAATCGACTAGCGGGGGCCCTCGGGAGCAGTTCTTC	.	TRBV4-1	TRBJ2-1	TRBD2
CASSLGQGGQPQHF	TGTGCCAGCAGTTTGGGGCAGGGAGGCCAGCCCCAGCATTTT	.	TRBV27	TRBJ1-5	.
CASSEGDRGSYGYTF	TGTGCCAGCAGTGAAGGAGACAGGGGTTCCTATGGCTACACCTTC	.	TRBV6-1	TRBJ1-2	TRBD1
CASSGRATGELFF	TGTGCCAGCAGCGGGCGCGCCACCGGGGAGCTGTTTTTT	.	TRBV7-3	TRBJ2-2	.
CASSLRRRGGELFF	TGTGCCAGCAGTTTAAGGCGGCGGGGCGGGGAGCTGTTTTTT	once	TRBV27	TRBJ2-2	.